This entry lists 3 T cell receptor beta chains sequenced from one sample in a study of OX40 agonist ivuxolimab in advanced cancers. The method was the immunoSEQ multiplex PCR assay. In TCRdb, the immuneACCESS table is reduced to in-frame sequences with V and J assigned. These tables do not hold every clone; where another copy was compared, an unresolved V gene accounts for under half, and the others remain unexplained. This sample holds approximately 70,000 clones; 70% to 90% were observed only once. The ten largest make up around a sixth of the sample. The sample here was CD4+ or CD8+ T cells sorted from blood, taken in a trial of the OX40 agonist ivuxolimab. The receptors derive from an adult with an advanced solid tumor such as melanoma, head and neck, liver or kidney cancer.

Of note for this clone: Different DNA sequences within this sample yield the same CDR3. The chain couples TRBV6-5 to TRBJ1-3; 10 nucleotides line up with TRBD1. Per the germline V gene, CDR1 is MNHEY and CDR2 is SVGAGI. CDR3 size: 15 residues. The V segment lost 6 bases and the J segment 4 bases; nucleotides outside the gene matches: 6. The CDR3 loop reads CASRRTGGAGNTIYF. The CDR3 nucleotides are TGTGCCAGCAGGAGGACAGGGGGGGCAGGAAACACCATATATTTT.

V is TRBV5-4 and J is TRBJ2-1; 9 bases match TRBD2. Trimming at V came to 3 bases and at J to 5 bases, leaving 3 bases not matched to a gene. This CDR3 is built from 14 residues. CDR1 and CDR2 (germline): SGHNT, YYREEE (reference sequence). The CDR3 here is CASSSAGGNNEQFF. The CDR3 bases are TGTGCCAGCAGCTCAGCGGGAGGAAACAATGAGCAGTTCTTC.

V usage is TRBV15 and J usage is TRBJ1-4; TRBD1 might be the D (6 bases). Per the germline V gene, CDR1 is LNHNV and CDR2 is YYDKDF (reference sequence). V shed 4 bases and J shed 6 bases, with 15 bases lying between them. The CDR3 is made up of 15 amino acids. Here the CDR3 reads CATSNLGGAHEKLFF. CDR3 in DNA: TGTGCCACCAGCAACTTGGGGGGGGCGCATGAAAAACTGTTTTTT.